The 10 T cell receptor beta chains in this list originate from one sample, sequenced in a study of T cells in Graves' hyperthyroidism and ophthalmopathy. Amplified TCR beta CDR3 regions came from RNA transcripts. The HTBI primer set was used in a first-round RT-PCR of the TCR CDR3. TCRdb called the multiplex PCR reads again in MiXCR, with one record for every CDR3 protein. The table lists some 510,000 distinct CDR3 sequences, roughly 20% of them singletons. Material for sequencing was blood. The origin of the receptors is a man aged 18 to 30 with Graves' hyperthyroidism.

This clonotype was seen many times. In DNA form, the CDR3 reads TGTGCCAGTAGTTGGACAGGGGCAGAGACCCAGTACTTC. It is translated as CASSWTGAETQYF. The rearrangement joins TRBV19 to TRBJ2-5, with TRBD1 matching over 9 bases. The CDR3 has 13 residues. After removal of 5 bases from V and 4 bases from J, the junction contained 2 bases not matched to a gene. CDR1 LNHDA and CDR2 SQIVND come from the germline V gene (reference sequence).

The chain links TRBV7-3 to TRBJ1-5; TRBD1 is a possible D gene (5 bases). From germline, CDR1 is SGHTA and CDR2 FQGTGA. V lost 2 bases to trimming and J lost 9 bases, with 11 bases between them. The length of the CDR3 is 13 residues. The CDR3 spells CASSLGDGRPQHF. In nucleotides, the CDR3 is TGTGCCAGCAGCTTAGGGGACGGGAGGCCCCAGCATTTT.

In its sample, this clonotype was seen many times. The V and J genes are TRBV6-5 and TRBJ1-1; D is undetermined. Germline V gives CDR1 MNHEY, CDR2 SVGAGI. The CDR3 is 13 residues long. V dropped 5 bases and J dropped 1 base, with 8 bases sitting between them. The CDR3 nucleotides are TGTGCCAGCAGTATGGACGGGAACACTGAAGCTTTCTTT. Translated: CASSMDGNTEAFF.

The chain has TRBV28 and TRBJ2-7; D is perhaps TRBD2 (6 bases). The V and J ends lost 6 bases and 4 bases respectively, with 16 bases between them. This CDR3 spans 14 amino acids. Per the germline V gene, CDR1 is MDHEN and CDR2 is SYDVKM. The CDR3 DNA is TGTGCCAGCAGCGGGGGTGGGATCGGTTACGAGCAGTACTTC. It yields the protein CASSGGGIGYEQYF.

The V call is TRBV12-5, the J call TRBJ2-2; 7 bases match TRBD1. This CDR3 comprises 15 residues. Germline CDR1 reads LGHNT; CDR2 reads FRNRAP. The V gene end was trimmed by 3 bases and the J gene end by 1 base; junction bases not matched to a gene: 2. CDR3 nucleotide sequence: TGTGCTAGTGGTTTTGACAGGGTGAACACCGGGGAGCTGTTTTTT. As protein: CASGFDRVNTGELFF.

This clonotype was seen repeatedly, ten times or more. The V call is TRBV6-5, the J call TRBJ2-7, with D perhaps given as TRBD1 or TRBD2 (5 bases each). Trimming left V 4 bases short and J 7 bases short, with 11 bases between. Per the germline V gene, CDR1 is MNHEY and CDR2 is SVGAGI. The CDR3 sequence is 12 residues long. This CDR3 reads CASSSRGVEQYF. The DNA for the CDR3 is TGTGCCAGCAGTTCCCGAGGGGTTGAGCAGTACTTC.

In its sample, this clonotype was seen once. V and J are TRBV27 and TRBJ2-7; D unclear. V was clipped by 8 bases and J by 0 bases, with 20 bases between them. CDR3 length: 16 residues. Germline V gives CDR1 MNHEY, CDR2 SMNVEV (reference sequence). CDR3 amino acids: CASAINQAYVSYEQYV. CDR3 nucleotide sequence: TGTGCCAGCGCGATTAATCAGGCGTACGTCTCCTACGAGCAGTACGTC.

This clonotype was counted ten times or more. The chain is built from TRBV2 and TRBJ2-5; 9 bases are shared with TRBD1. Germline CDR1 reads SNHLY; CDR2 reads FYNNEI. CDR3 length: 15 residues. V shed 4 bases, J shed 2 bases, and the junction held 5 bases outside the gene matches. The CDR3 DNA is TGTGCCAGCAGTGGGGGGACAGGGAAGCAAGAGACCCAGTACTTC. Translation: CASSGGTGKQETQYF. Together with reference TRBV2 and TRBJ2-5, the CDR3 gives the full variable domain: EPEVTQTPSHQVTQMGQEVILRCVPISNHLYFYWYRQILGQKVEFLVSFYNNEISEKSEIFDDQFSVERPDGSNFTLKIRSTKLEDSAMYFCASSGGTGKQETQYFGPGTRLLVL.

Comment on this clonotype: A read error may account for a junction end that differs from germline. The V gene is TRBV6-1, the J gene TRBJ1-1; D not resolved. There are 12 residues in the CDR3. Germline loops: CDR1 MNHNS, CDR2 SASEGT. The CDR3 region has the DNA TGTGCCAGCAGAGGTGTGAACTCTGAAGCTTTCTTT. Its protein is CASRGVNSEAFF.

The chain has TRBV5-4 and TRBJ1-1, with D perhaps TRBD1 (6 bases). This CDR3 contains 15 residues. Deletions cut 0 bases from V and 4 bases from J, with 13 bases between. Germline V gene lookup returns CDR1 SGHNT and CDR2 YYREEE (reference sequence). The CDR3 sequence is CASSLELGQFTEAFF. In nucleotides, the CDR3 is TGTGCCAGCAGCTTGGAACTCGGACAGTTCACTGAAGCTTTCTTT.